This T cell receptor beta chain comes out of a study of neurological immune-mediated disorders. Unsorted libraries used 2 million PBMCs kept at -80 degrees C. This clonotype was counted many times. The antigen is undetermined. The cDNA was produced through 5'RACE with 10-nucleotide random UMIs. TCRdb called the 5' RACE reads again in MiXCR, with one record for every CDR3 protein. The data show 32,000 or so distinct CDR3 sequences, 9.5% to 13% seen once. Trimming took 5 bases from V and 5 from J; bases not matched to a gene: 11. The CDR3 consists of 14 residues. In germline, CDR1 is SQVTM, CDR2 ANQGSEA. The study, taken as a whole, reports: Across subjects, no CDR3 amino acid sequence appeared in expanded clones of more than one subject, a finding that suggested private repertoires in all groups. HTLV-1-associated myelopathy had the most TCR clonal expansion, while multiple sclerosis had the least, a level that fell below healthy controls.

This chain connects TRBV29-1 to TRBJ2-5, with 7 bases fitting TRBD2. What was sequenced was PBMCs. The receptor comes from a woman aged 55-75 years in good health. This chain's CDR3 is CSVIIPGGGETQYF. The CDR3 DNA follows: TGCAGCGTTATTATTCCGGGGGGTGGGGAGACCCAGTACTTC.